The 6 T cell receptor beta chains given below trace back to one sample, sequenced in a study of naive and memory T cell subsets. Whole-study findings and limits: A few larger clonotypes appeared in naive repertoires, especially CD8, possibly memory cells re-expressing CD45RA.

The antigens these receptors bind are not known. Two oligonucleotides, mixed equimolar, formed the beta constant-region primer covering TRBC1 and TRBC2. The ligated cDNA underwent four PCR rounds using SP2 and nested alpha and beta constant-region primers. Using its own MiXCR run on the UMI-ligation and nested PCR reads, TCRdb lists one record per CDR3 protein. The table lists 120,000 to 150,000 distinct CDR3 sequences, approximately 21% of them singletons. The sequenced sample consisted of naive CD8+ T cells from blood. The receptors derive from a human donor in good health.

The V and J genes are TRBV30 and TRBJ2-5; D might be TRBD1 (7 bases). Germline V gene lookup returns CDR1 GTSNPN and CDR2 SVGIG (reference sequence). With 5 bases removed from V and 5 bases from J, the gap between germline ends came to 12 bases. The CDR3 contains 12 residues. The CDR3 protein is CAWDREEETQYF. The DNA of the CDR3 is TGTGCCTGGGACAGGGAGGAGGAGACCCAGTACTTC. Full variable domain (missing parts from reference TRBV30 and TRBJ2-5): SQTIHQWPATLVQPVGSPLSLECTVEGTSNPNLYWYRQAAGRGLQLLFYSVGIGQISSEVPQNLSASRPQDRQFILSSKKLLLSDSGFYLCAWDREEETQYFGPGTRLLVL.

This clonotype was found a few times. The chain joins TRBV30 to TRBJ2-1, with D tentatively TRBD2 (5 bases). The germline gives CDR1 GTSNPN, CDR2 SVGIG (reference sequence). Trimming took 4 bases from V and 9 from J, leaving 10 bases between them. This CDR3 is 11 amino acids long. The DNA for the CDR3 is TGTGCCTGGATCGAGGGTGGTGAGCAGTTCTTC. This encodes CAWIEGGEQFF.

This chain uses TRBV12-3 or TRBV12-4 with TRBJ1-3; D remains ambiguous. CDR3 length equals 12 residues. V was trimmed by 3 bases and J by 7 bases, leaving 7 bases between them. CDR3: CASSFGGNTIYF. Written as DNA, the CDR3 is TGTGCCAGCAGTTTCGGTGGGAACACCATATATTTT.

This clonotype was detected many times. This chain connects TRBV27 to TRBJ2-1, with TRBD1 identical over 7 bases. J was trimmed by 4 bases and V by 6 bases; bases with no gene match: 9. Germline CDR1 and CDR2: MNHEY and SMNVEV (reference sequence). The CDR3 runs 15 residues. The CDR3 here is CASSRRQGLYNEQFF. Here the CDR3 DNA reads TGTGCCAGCAGCCGCCGACAGGGCCTATACAATGAGCAGTTCTTC.

This clonotype was seen more than once but under ten times. V and J are TRBV6-2 or TRBV6-3 and TRBJ2-7; D gene ambiguous. The CDR3 is 14 residues long. CDR1 and CDR2 from the germline V gene are MNHEY and SVGEGT. Trimming shortened V by 2 bases and J by 3 bases, and 11 bases separated the two germline ends. In DNA form, the CDR3 reads TGTGCCAGCAGTTACGGCAACGTTTACTACGAGCAGTACTTC. Its protein product is CASSYGNVYYEQYF.

The V and J genes are TRBV29-1 and TRBJ2-5; 7 positions agree with TRBD2. The CDR3 is made up of 16 amino acids. Germline CDR1 SQVTM, CDR2 ANQGSEA. The V and J ends lost 3 bases and 2 bases, in that order; junction bases with no gene match: 12. The chain's CDR3 is CSVEGETSRVQETQYF. The CDR3 DNA is TGCAGCGTTGAGGGCGAGACTAGCCGGGTACAAGAGACCCAGTACTTC.